This T cell receptor (beta chain) was documented in a study of radiation and T cells in renal cell carcinoma. This CDR3 region has 15 residues. V was trimmed by 0 bases and J by 1 base, leaving 9 bases between them. Germline CDR1 reads KGHSH; CDR2 reads LQKENI. Time point reported: blood 4 weeks post-SBRT, at nephrectomy. Treatment meaning: 15 Gy SBRT to primary tumor, nephrectomy 4 weeks later. The method was immunoSEQ multiplex PCR; TCRdb's version includes in-frame clones alone and lacks a portion of them. The table records 130,000 to 150,000 clones, 80% to 90% of them present only once. The receptor comes from a woman aged 50 to 60 with renal cell carcinoma. The genes are TRBV18 and TRBJ1-1; D remains unclear. The sequences come from blood, collected from a patient whose treatment included radiotherapy and nephrectomy. The CDR3 DNA is TGTGCCAGCTCACCACCGGTAGGGCGGAACACTGAAGCTTTCTTT. It yields the protein CASSPPVGRNTEAFF. The entire variable domain, with the rest obtained from reference TRBV18 and TRBJ1-1, is as follows: NAGVMQNPRHLVRRRGQEARLRCSPMKGHSHVYWYRQLPEEGLKFMVYLQKENIIDESGMPKERFSAEFPKEGPSILRIQQVVRGDSAAYFCASSPPVGRNTEAFFGQGTRLTVV.